This T cell receptor (beta chain) was recorded in a study of shared clonotypes between healthy human individuals (dated by TCRdb to about 2020). Looking at the study overall: Three men and a couple of women, aged 18 to 49 years, made up the cohort. Per donor, three plates each were used for CD4 naive and CD4 memory, two for CD8 naive, and one for CD8 memory. To estimate repertoire size and how much clonotype sharing occurs between individuals, the study deeply sequenced the blood TCR repertoires of roughly 5 healthy adults. To increase sequencing depth and limit assay-specific biases, TCR repertoire library preparation and sequencing were carried out by different laboratories using diverse techniques. Per donor, leukapheresis produced somewhere between about 0.9 and 9.5 billion PBMCs. Overall results and qualifications from the work: Naive subsets generally had larger estimated clonotype richness than memory subsets. About 5% of naive CD4, 3.5% of naive CD8, approximately 2% of memory CD4, and about 0.4% of memory CD8 clonotypes were shared across a few donors. Even with the large sequencing depth, rarefaction of the sorted-subset datasets indicated that sequencing was incomplete. Clonotypes shared by all four sorted-subset donors showed higher generation probabilities than non-shared clonotypes. Sampling was restricted to blood, and TCR repertoires in tissue are likely to differ from TCR repertoires in blood. Based on pairwise subsampling, the degree of clonotype sharing among donors was expected to be affected by sequencing depth. Because the study included only a small number of donors, the genetic and exposure-history diversity represented was limited.

About this clone itself: There is no known antigen for this receptor. No base quality information exists; no much larger clone differs at one position.

Using the deep immunoSEQ assay, multiplex PCR amplified TCR CDR3 regions from genomic DNA. For each cell subset, the extracted genomic DNA was distributed evenly across all wells of several immunoSEQ 96-well plates, and each plate served as one replicate. For sorted subsets, 200 to 250 ng of genomic DNA, equivalent to about 30,000 T cell genomes, went into each replicate PCR. Purified libraries were quantified with a Qubit 3.0 fluorometer, sized on a Bioanalyzer 2100, and re-quantified with the KAPA Library Quantification kit. A separate single-read 150-cycle Illumina NextSeq 550 flow cell was used to sequence each immunoSEQ 96-well plate. On the study's bioinformatics: Because the immunoSEQ output included only junctional sequences and no quality scores, the filtering could not be the same as the filtering used for full-length reads. Sequences were annotated with PyIR, a Python wrapper for IgBLAST v1.9, and V/J genes and CDR3 were assigned using IMGT germline references. Reads were removed for weak V/J assignments (E-value above 1e-6), missing CDR3, stop codons, out-of-frame junctions, or ambiguous translated residues. V3J clonotypes were defined as sequences sharing an identical inferred V gene, J gene, and CDR3 amino acid sequence. Percentage overlap between repertoires was computed as shared unique clonotypes divided by the size of the smaller repertoire. Repertoire richness was assessed with RTK rarefaction, the Chao1 estimator, and Recon v2.1 estimates of unobserved clonotypes. For all TCRbeta clonotypes obtained by the gDNA method from four donors, generation probabilities were computed with OLGA. As stored in TCRdb, this immuneACCESS dataset retains in-frame rearrangements with V and J assigned. A fraction of the clones does not appear; measured against another copy, unresolved V genes explain less than half of the discrepancy, and the remainder lacks a known reason. The DNA gave D and trimming, while V, J and clone size come from that table. The sample has about 800,000 clones on record, around 96% of them singletons. Over 0.2% of the sample comes from the top ten.

Trimming at the junction amounts to 1 base on V and 5 bases on J, and the germline ends lie 4 bases apart. Looking up the germline V gene yields CDR1 SGHRS and CDR2 YFSETQ. Including cysteine and phenylalanine, the CDR3 has 12 amino acids. Solely the CDR3 DNA is kept, with 36 bases framed from the first base. CD8 naive samples were obtained by positive selection for CCR7 among CD45RO-negative cells, yielding a CD45RA+CCR7+ population from which TemRA cells were excluded. The donors were healthy, HIV-negative adults with no recently reported acute infections or vaccinations. All donors were Caucasian adults living in Nashville, Tennessee, USA. Blood was collected by leukapheresis, and PBMCs were isolated by Ficoll-Histopaque density gradient centrifugation and then cryopreserved in liquid nitrogen vapor phase. Analytical flow cytometry was used to check the purity and quantity of every magnetically sorted T cell population. Each sorted fraction had its genomic DNA isolated and then quantified by UV absorbance on a Nanodrop 2000c.

The receptor was isolated from a man aged 25 to 45 in good health. The sequence is built from TRBV5-1 and TRBJ2-1; no D gene can be assigned with confidence. The specimen was naive CD8+ T cells sorted from blood. The cell subset or site label for this specimen denotes: CD45RA+CCR7+. The CDR3 region reads CASSLLDNEQFF. The DNA sequence follows: TGCGCCAGCAGCTTGCTGGACAATGAGCAGTTCTTC.